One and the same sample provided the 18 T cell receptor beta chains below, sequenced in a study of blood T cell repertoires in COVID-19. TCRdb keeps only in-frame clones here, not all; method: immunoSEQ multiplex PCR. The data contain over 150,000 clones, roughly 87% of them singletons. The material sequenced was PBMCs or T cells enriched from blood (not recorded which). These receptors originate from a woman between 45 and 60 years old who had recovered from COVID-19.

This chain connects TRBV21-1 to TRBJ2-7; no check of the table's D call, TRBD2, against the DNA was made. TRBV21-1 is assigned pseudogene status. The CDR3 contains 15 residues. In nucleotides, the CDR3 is TGTGCCAGCAGGCCATCCGGGACTAGCGGGTACGAGCAGTACTTC. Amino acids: CASRPSGTSGYEQYF.

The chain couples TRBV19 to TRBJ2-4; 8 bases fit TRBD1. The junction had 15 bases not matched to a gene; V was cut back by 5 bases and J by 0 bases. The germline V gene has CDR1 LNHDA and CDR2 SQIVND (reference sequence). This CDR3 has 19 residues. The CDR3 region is CASSLSGTGLALAKNIQYF. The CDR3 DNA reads TGTGCCAGTAGTCTCTCCGGGACAGGACTCGCCTTAGCCAAAAACATTCAGTACTTC.

Here the CDR3 DNA reads TGTGCCAGCAGCCGACAAGGAAATTCACCCCTCCACTTT. Encoded protein: CASSRQGNSPLHF. The rearrangement links TRBV3-1 (or the pseudogene TRBV3-2) to TRBJ1-6, with D uncertain. This CDR3 region has 13 residues. The ends were cut back, 4 bases at V and 7 bases at J, with 8 bases in the middle. CDR1 LGHDT and CDR2 YNNKEL come from the germline V gene (reference sequence).

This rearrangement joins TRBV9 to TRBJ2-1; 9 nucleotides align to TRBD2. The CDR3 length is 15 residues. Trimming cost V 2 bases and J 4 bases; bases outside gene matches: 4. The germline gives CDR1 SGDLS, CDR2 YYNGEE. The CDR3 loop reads CASSVDLAGYNEQFF. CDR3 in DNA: TGTGCCAGCAGCGTTGACCTAGCGGGGTACAATGAGCAGTTCTTC.

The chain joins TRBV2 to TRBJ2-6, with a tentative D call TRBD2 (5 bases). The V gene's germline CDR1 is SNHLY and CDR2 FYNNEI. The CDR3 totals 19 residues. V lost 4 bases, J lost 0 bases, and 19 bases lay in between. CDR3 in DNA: TGTGCCAGCAGTGGGACTCACTCACGCCAGAGCTCTGGGGCCAACGTCCTGACTTTC. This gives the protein CASSGTHSRQSSGANVLTF.

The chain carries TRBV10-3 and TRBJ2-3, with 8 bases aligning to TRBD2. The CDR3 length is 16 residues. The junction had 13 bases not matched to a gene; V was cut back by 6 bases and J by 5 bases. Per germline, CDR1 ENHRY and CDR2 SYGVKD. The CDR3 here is CAISEGGAGDGDTQYF. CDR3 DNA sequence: TGTGCCATCAGCGAGGGGGGAGCGGGGGACGGAGATACGCAGTATTTT.

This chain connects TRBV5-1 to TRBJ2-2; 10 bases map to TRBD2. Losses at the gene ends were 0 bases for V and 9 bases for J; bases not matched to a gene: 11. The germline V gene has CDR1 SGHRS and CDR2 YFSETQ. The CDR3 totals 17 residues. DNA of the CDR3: TGCGCCAGCAGCTTGGGGCTAGCGGGAGCCTCCGGTCGGGAGCTGTTTTTT. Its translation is CASSLGLAGASGRELFF.

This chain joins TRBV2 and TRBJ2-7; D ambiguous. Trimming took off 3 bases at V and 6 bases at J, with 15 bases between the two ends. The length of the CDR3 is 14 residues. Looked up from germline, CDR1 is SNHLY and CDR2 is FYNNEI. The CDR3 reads CASSEGPFPSEQYF. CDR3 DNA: TGTGCCAGCAGTGAGGGCCCTTTCCCATCCGAGCAGTACTTC.

The CDR3 sequence is CATSDSPARDTQYF. CDR3 in DNA: TGTGCCACCAGTGATTCGCCCGCTCGGGATACGCAGTATTTT. The rearrangement links TRBV24-1 to TRBJ2-3; D unclear. The CDR3 consists of 14 residues. The germline V gene has CDR1 KGHDR and CDR2 SFDVKD. Trimming took 2 bases from V and 6 from J, leaving 11 bases between them.

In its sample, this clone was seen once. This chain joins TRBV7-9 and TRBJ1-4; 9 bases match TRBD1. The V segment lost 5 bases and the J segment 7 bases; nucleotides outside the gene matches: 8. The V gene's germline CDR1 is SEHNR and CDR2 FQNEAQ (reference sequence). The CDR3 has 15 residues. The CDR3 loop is CASSPTGTGIEKLFF. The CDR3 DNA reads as TGTGCCAGCAGCCCAACCGGGACAGGGATTGAAAAACTGTTTTTT.

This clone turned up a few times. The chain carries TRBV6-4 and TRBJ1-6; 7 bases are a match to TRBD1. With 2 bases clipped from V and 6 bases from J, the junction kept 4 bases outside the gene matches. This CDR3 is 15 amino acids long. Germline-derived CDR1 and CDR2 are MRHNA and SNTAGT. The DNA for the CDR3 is TGTGCCAGCAGTGACGTCGCAGGGGGTAATTCACCCCTCCACTTT. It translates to CASSDVAGGNSPLHF.

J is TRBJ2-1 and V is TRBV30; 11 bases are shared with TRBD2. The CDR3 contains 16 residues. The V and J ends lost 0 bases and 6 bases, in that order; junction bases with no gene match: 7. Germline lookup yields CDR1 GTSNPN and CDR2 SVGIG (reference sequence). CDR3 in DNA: TGTGCCTGGAGTGTACCCGTAGCGGGAGGGGGCAATGAGCAGTTCTTC. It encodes CAWSVPVAGGGNEQFF. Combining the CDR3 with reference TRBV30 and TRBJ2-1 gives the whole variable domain SQTIHQWPATLVQPVGSPLSLECTVEGTSNPNLYWYRQAAGRGLQLLFYSVGIGQISSEVPQNLSASRPQDRQFILSSKKLLLSDSGFYLCAWSVPVAGGGNEQFFGPGTRLTVL.

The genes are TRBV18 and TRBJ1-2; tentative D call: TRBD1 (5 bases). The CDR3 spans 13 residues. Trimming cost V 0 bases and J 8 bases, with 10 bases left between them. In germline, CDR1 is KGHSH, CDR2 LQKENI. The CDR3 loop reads CASSPPAGHGYTF. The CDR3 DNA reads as TGTGCCAGCTCACCACCAGCAGGGCACGGCTACACCTTC. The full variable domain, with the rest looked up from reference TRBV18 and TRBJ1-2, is NAGVMQNPRHLVRRRGQEARLRCSPMKGHSHVYWYRQLPEEGLKFMVYLQKENIIDESGMPKERFSAEFPKEGPSILRIQQVVRGDSAAYFCASSPPAGHGYTFGSGTRLTVV.

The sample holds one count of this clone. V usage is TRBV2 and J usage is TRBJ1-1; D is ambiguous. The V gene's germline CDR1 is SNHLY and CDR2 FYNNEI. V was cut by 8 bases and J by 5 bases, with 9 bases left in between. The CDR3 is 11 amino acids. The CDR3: CASLETTEAFF. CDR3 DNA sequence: TGTGCCAGCCTAGAGACGACTGAAGCTTTCTTT. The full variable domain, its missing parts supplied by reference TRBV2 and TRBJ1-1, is EPEVTQTPSHQVTQMGQEVILRCVPISNHLYFYWYRQILGQKVEFLVSFYNNEISEKSEIFDDQFSVERPDGSNFTLKIRSTKLEDSAMYFCASLETTEAFFGQGTRLTVV.

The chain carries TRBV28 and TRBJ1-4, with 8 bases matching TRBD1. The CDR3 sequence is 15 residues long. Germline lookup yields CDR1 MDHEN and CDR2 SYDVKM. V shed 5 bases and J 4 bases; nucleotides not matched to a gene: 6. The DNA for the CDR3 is TGTGCCAGCAGTACAGGGGGAAGCCTTAATGAAAAACTGTTTTTT. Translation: CASSTGGSLNEKLFF. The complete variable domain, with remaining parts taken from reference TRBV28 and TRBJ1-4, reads DVKVTQSSRYLVKRTGEKVFLECVQDMDHENMFWYRQDPGLGLRLIYFSYDVKMKEKGDIPEGYSVSREKKERFSLILESASTNQTSMYLCASSTGGSLNEKLFFGSGTQLSVL.

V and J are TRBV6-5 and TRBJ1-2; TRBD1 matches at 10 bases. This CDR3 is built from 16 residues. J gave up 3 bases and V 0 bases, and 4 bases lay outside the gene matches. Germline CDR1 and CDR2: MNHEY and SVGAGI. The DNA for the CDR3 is TGTGCCAGCAGTTACTCGTGGACAGGGGGAGACTATGGCTACACCTTC. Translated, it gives CASSYSWTGGDYGYTF.

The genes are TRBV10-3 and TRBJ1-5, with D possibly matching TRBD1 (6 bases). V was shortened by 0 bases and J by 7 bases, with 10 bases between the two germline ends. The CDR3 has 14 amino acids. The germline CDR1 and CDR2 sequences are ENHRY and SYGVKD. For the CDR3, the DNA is TGTGCCATCAGTGAGTCAGGGGGAGACCAGCCCCAGCATTTT. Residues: CAISESGGDQPQHF.

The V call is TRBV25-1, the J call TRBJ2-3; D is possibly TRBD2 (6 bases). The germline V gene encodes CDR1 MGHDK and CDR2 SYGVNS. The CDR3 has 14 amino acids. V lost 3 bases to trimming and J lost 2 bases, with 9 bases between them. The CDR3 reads CASSDAGNTDTQYF. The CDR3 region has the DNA TGTGCCAGCAGTGACGCGGGGAACACAGATACGCAGTATTTT.